This T cell receptor (beta chain) was obtained from a study of PD-1 blockade in classical Hodgkin lymphoma. This sample's time point: cycle 4 day 1 (C4D1), after five to seven weeks of nivolumab. Autologous stem cell transplantation was followed by relapse in every patient, and brentuximab vedotin exposure varied. Some clones are missing from TCRdb's copy, which holds only in-frame ones; the method was immunoSEQ multiplex PCR. Seen here are roughly 86,000 clones, 83% observed once, and the top ten hold around 15%. The sequenced sample was peripheral blood mononuclear cells (PBMCs), obtained before the fourth cycle of nivolumab. This receptor was obtained from a human donor with classical Hodgkin lymphoma.

The CDR3 loop reads CASSLSPSSHEQYF. The CDR3 DNA sequence: TGTGCCAGCAGCTTATCTCCGAGTAGCCACGAGCAGTACTTC. The V and J genes are TRBV7-2 and TRBJ2-7; D remains unclear. The CDR3 has 14 residues. V dropped 2 bases and J dropped 5 bases, with 13 bases sitting between them. Germline assignment: CDR1 SGHTA and CDR2 FQGNSA. Complete variable domain (other parts from reference TRBV7-2 and TRBJ2-7): GAGVSQSPSNKVTEKGKDVELRCDPISGHTALYWYRQSLGQGLEFLIYFQGNSAPDKSGLPSDRFSAERTGGSVSTLTIQRTQQEDSAVYLCASSLSPSSHEQYFGPGTRLTVT.